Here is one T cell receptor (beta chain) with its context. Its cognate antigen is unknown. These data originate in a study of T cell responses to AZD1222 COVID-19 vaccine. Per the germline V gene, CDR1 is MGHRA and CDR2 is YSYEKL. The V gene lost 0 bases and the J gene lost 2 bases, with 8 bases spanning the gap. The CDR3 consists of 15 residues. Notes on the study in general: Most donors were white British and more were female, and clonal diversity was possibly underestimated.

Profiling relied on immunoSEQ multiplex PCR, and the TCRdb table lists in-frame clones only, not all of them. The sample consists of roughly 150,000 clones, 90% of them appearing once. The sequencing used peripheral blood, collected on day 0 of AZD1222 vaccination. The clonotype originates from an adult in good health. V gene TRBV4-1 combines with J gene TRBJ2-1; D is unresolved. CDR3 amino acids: CASSQDRKTYNEQFF. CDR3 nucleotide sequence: TGCGCCAGCAGCCAAGATCGCAAAACCTACAATGAGCAGTTCTTC.